This TCR beta chain was identified during a study of cytomegalovirus exposure and HLA in healthy donors. Researchers ran the PCR with 60 Vbeta and 13 Jbeta primers. Sequenced by immunoSEQ multiplex PCR; TCRdb stores in-frame clones only, minus some. This table holds over 130,000 clones, about four fifths found once. With 0 bases removed from V and 6 bases from J, the gap between germline ends came to 11 bases. The CDR3 is made up of 14 amino acids. The germline CDR1 and CDR2 sequences are GTSNPN and SVGIG (reference sequence). Participants comprised healthy donors of bone marrow. Worth noting for this clone: What it recognizes is unknown.

General study findings and limits: The Asian-associated ancestry cluster reportedly had fewer N-insertions than the 666-donor mean in a later analysis. Equally common other TCR beta chains were less clonally expanded than HLA-associated ones, a later analysis found.

Input material: PBMCs. This receptor was taken from a man aged 50 to 59 in good health and CMV-seropositive. The V gene is TRBV30, the J gene TRBJ1-4, with a weak D call TRBD1 (5 bases). As DNA, the CDR3 is TGTGCCTGGAGTGTACCTACAGGTGATGAAAAACTGTTTTTT. Protein product: CAWSVPTGDEKLFF. Full variable domain (missing parts from reference TRBV30 and TRBJ1-4): SQTIHQWPATLVQPVGSPLSLECTVEGTSNPNLYWYRQAAGRGLQLLFYSVGIGQISSEVPQNLSASRPQDRQFILSSKKLLLSDSGFYLCAWSVPTGDEKLFFGSGTQLSVL.